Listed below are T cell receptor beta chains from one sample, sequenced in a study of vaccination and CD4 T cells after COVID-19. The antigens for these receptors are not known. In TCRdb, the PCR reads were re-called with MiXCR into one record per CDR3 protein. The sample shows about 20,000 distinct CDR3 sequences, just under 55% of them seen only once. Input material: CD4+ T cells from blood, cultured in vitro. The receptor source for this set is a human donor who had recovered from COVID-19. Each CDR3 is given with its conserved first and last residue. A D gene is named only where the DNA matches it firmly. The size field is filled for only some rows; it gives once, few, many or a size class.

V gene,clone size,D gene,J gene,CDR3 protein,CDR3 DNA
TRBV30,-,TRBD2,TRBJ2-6,CAWSVPGSGSPGGANVLTF,TGTGCCTGGAGTGTACCAGGTAGCGGGAGTCCCGGTGGGGCCAACGTCCTGACTTTC
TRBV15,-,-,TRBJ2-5,CATSRDMEAQETQYF,TGTGCCACCAGCAGAGATATGGAGGCACAAGAGACCCAGTACTTC
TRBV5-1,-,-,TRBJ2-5,CASRLGGWRETQYF,TGCGCCAGCAGACTTGGGGGGTGGAGAGAGACCCAGTACTTC
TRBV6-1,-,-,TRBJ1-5,CASSFTGPSNQPQHF,TGTGCCAGCTCATTTACAGGGCCTAGCAATCAGCCCCAGCATTTT
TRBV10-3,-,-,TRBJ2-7,CAISESWGTTYEQYF,TGTGCCATCAGTGAGTCCTGGGGGACCACCTACGAGCAGTACTTC
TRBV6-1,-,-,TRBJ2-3,CASGPGGDTQYF,TGTGCCAGCGGCCCCGGGGGAGATACGCAGTATTTT
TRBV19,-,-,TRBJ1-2,CASSPQEINYGYTF,TGTGCCAGTAGTCCACAGGAGATTAACTATGGCTACACCTTC
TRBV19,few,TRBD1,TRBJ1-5,CASSRTGGFQPQHF,TGTGCCAGTAGTAGGACAGGGGGCTTTCAGCCCCAGCATTTT
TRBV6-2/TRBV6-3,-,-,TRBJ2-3,CASRPGTFYTDTQYF,TGTGCCAGCAGACCGGGGACTTTCTACACAGATACGCAGTATTTT
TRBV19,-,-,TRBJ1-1,CASSIAGGTEAFF,TGTGCCAGTAGTATAGCTGGGGGCACTGAAGCTTTCTTT
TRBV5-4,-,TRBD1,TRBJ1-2,CASSLGQDPLYGYTF,TGTGCCAGCAGCCTGGGACAGGACCCCCTCTATGGCTACACCTTC
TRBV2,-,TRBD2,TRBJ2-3,CASRGTSGGTDTQYF,TGTGCCAGCAGGGGGACTAGCGGGGGAACAGATACGCAGTATTTT
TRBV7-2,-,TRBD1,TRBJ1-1,CASSLQGAAEAFF,TGTGCCAGCAGCTTACAGGGGGCTGCTGAAGCTTTCTTT
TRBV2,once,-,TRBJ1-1,CASSAQGQLNTEAFF,TGTGCCAGCAGTGCCCAGGGACAATTGAACACTGAAGCTTTCTTT
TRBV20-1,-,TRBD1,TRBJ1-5,CSARGMTGSNQPQHF,TGCAGTGCTAGAGGAATGACAGGGAGCAATCAGCCCCAGCATTTT